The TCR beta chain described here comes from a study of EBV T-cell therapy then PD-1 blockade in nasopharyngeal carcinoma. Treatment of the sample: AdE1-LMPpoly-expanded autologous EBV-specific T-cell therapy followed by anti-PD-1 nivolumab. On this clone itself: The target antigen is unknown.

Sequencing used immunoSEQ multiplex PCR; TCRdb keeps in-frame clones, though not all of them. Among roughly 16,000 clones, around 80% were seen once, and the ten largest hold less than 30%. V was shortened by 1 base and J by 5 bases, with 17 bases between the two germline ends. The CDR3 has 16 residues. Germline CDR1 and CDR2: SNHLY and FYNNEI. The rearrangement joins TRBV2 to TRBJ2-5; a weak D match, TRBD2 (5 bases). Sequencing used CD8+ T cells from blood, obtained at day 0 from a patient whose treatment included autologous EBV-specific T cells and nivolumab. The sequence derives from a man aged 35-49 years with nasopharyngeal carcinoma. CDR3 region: CASSEGLRLKRETQYF. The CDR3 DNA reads TGTGCCAGCAGTGAAGGGTTAAGACTAAAACGGGAGACCCAGTACTTC.